The clone carrying this T cell receptor beta chain was seen many times. Its cognate antigen is unknown. A junction end diverges from the germline sequence, so it may reflect a read error. This sample was taken from a study of CD8 T cells in ankylosing spondylitis. Molecular-barcoded quantitative 5'-RACE produced these TCR beta libraries. From the 5' RACE reads, TCRdb called clonotypes with MiXCR, one entry per CDR3 protein. This sample has just under 550,000 distinct CDR3 sequences, with approximately 11% found just once. Findings and caveats of the study: Significant enrichment of disease-linked clones was reported in matched ankylosing spondylitis synovial fluid. CD8+ cells made up the disease-linked clones, which were relatively rare in peripheral blood. There was a TCR beta motif, made of fewer than 10 highly homologous variants, that appeared characteristic of ankylosing spondylitis blood.

This CDR3 spans 13 amino acids. CDR1 and CDR2 (germline): SGHRS, YFSETQ. The source material was blood, either unsorted or a sorted T cell fraction (not recorded which). The clonotype originates from a male donor with ankylosing spondylitis. The gene calls are TRBV5-1 and TRBJ1-1; no definite D call. CDR3: CASSLGVNTEAFF. CDR3 bases: TGTGCCAGCAGTTTGGGCGTGAACACTGAAGCTTTCTTT.